The 3 T cell receptor beta chains given below trace back to one sample, sequenced in a study of T cells in Graves' hyperthyroidism and ophthalmopathy. It was RNA transcripts that yielded the amplified TCR beta CDR3 regions. HTBI primers were the set used in a first-round RT-PCR of the TCR CDR3. TCRdb re-called the multiplex PCR reads through MiXCR, storing one row per CDR3 protein. This sample carries 600,000 or so distinct CDR3 sequences, more than 12% of them seen once, and the ten largest clones take about 12%. The sequencing sample was made of blood. The receptors here all came from a woman between 45 and 65 years old with Graves' ophthalmopathy.

Many counts were recorded for this clonotype. This chain uses TRBV28 with TRBJ2-3, with TRBD2 identical over 8 bases. Per germline, CDR1 MDHEN and CDR2 SYDVKM. CDR3 length equals 21 residues. The V and J ends lost 4 bases and 5 bases, in that order; junction bases with no gene match: 26. CDR3 bases: TGTGCCAGCAGTTCCCCCAATCGGGTCGAGCGGGAGAAGGGGGGGATAGATACGCAGTATTTT. It translates to CASSSPNRVEREKGGIDTQYF. Full variable domain (outside the CDR3, taken from reference TRBV28 and TRBJ2-3): DVKVTQSSRYLVKRTGEKVFLECVQDMDHENMFWYRQDPGLGLRLIYFSYDVKMKEKGDIPEGYSVSREKKERFSLILESASTNQTSMYLCASSSPNRVEREKGGIDTQYFGPGTRLTVL.

This clonotype was counted many times. The chain employs TRBV9 and TRBJ1-2; maybe TRBD1 (5 bases). The CDR3 totals 13 residues. Germline values: CDR1 SGDLS, CDR2 YYNGEE. Trimming removed 3 bases from V and 4 bases from J, with 10 bases in between. CDR3 in DNA: TGTGCCAGCAGCGCGTCGACAGTCTATGGCTACACCTTC. Translated, it gives CASSASTVYGYTF.

This clonotype was recorded at least ten times. This chain joins TRBV12-5 and TRBJ2-5; 9 nucleotides agree with TRBD2. V shed 1 base, J shed 1 base, and the junction held 1 base outside the gene matches. In germline, CDR1 is LGHNT, CDR2 FRNRAP. This CDR3 is 15 amino acids long. CDR3 protein: CASGLGLAAQETQYF. The CDR3 nucleotides are TGTGCTAGTGGTTTGGGACTAGCGGCCCAAGAGACCCAGTACTTC. The whole variable domain, remainder taken from reference TRBV12-5 and TRBJ2-5, is DARVTQTPRHKVTEMGQEVTMRCQPILGHNTVFWYRQTMMQGLELLAYFRNRAPLDDSGMPKDRFSAEMPDATLATLKIQPSEPRDSAVYFCASGLGLAAQETQYFGPGTRLLVL.